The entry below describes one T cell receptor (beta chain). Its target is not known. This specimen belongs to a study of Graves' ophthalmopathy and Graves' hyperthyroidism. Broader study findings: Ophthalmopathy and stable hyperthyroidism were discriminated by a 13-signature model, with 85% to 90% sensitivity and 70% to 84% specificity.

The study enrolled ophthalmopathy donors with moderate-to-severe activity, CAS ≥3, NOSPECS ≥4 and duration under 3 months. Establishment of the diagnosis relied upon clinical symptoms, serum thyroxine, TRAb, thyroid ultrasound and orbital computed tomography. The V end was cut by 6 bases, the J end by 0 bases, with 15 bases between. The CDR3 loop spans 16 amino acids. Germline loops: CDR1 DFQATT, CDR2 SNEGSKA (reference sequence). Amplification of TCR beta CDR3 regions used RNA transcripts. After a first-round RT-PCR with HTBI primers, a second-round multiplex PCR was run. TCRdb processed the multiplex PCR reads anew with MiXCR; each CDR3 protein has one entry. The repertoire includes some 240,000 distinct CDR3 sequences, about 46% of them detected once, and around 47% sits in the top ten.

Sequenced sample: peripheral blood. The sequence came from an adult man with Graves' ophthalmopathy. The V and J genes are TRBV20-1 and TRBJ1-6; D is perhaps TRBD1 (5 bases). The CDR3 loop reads CSALAGQSSYNSPLHF. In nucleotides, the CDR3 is TGCAGTGCCTTAGCGGGGCAGAGCTCCTATAATTCACCCCTCCACTTT.